Listed here are 2 T cell receptor beta chains from one sample, sequenced in a study of blood T cell repertoires in COVID-19. Generated by immunoSEQ multiplex PCR, the TCRdb table keeps only in-frame clones and is missing some. The sample has 240,000 or so clones, roughly 88% seen once. Sequencing input: peripheral blood. Source of these receptors: a man of 80 years or more with acute or convalescent COVID-19.

This sequence joins TRBV6-5 and TRBJ2-7, with D perhaps TRBD2 (6 bases). V was clipped by 0 bases and J by 3 bases, with 15 bases between them. Germline CDR1 reads MNHEY; CDR2 reads SVGAGI. The CDR3 contains 16 residues. In nucleotides, the CDR3 is TGTGCCAGCAGTTACTCGAAAGGAGGGCCCTTCTACGAGCAGTACTTC. This encodes CASSYSKGGPFYEQYF.

CDR3 coding DNA: TGTGCCAGCAGGCCTCAGGGGAACACCGGGGAGCTGTTTTTT. This encodes CASRPQGNTGELFF. The rearrangement joins TRBV7-2 to TRBJ2-2, with D perhaps TRBD1 (5 bases). The CDR3 consists of 14 residues. V lost 6 bases to trimming and J lost 1 base, with 9 bases between them. In germline, CDR1 is SGHTA, CDR2 FQGNSA.